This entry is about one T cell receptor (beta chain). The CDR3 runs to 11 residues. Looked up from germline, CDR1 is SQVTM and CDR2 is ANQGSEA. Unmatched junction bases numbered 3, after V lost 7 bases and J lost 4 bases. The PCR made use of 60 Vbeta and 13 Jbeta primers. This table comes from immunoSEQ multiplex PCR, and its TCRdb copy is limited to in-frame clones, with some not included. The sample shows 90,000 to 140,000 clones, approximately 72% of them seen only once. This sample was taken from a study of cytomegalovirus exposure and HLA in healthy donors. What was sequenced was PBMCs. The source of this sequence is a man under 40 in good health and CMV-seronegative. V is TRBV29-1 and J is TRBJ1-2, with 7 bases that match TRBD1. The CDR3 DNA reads TGCAGCGGCGGGACAGCCTATGGCTACACCTTC. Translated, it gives CSGGTAYGYTF.